These 16 T cell receptor beta chains came from one sample sequenced in a study of blood T cell repertoires in COVID-19. Sequenced by immunoSEQ multiplex PCR; TCRdb stores in-frame clones only, minus some. Seen here are roughly 100,000 clones, just under 95% observed once, and the top ten hold around 2%. Sequences were obtained from peripheral blood. The receptors were sampled from a woman aged 50 to 65 with COVID-19, enrolled during active disease.

The CDR3 sequence is CASSPYTGDWNTEAFF. The CDR3 DNA reads as TGTGCCAGCAGCCCTTACACAGGGGATTGGAACACTGAAGCTTTCTTT. The gene calls are TRBV14 and TRBJ1-1; TRBD1 matches 7 bases. The CDR3 extends over 16 amino acids. Germline V CDR1 and CDR2: SGHDN, FVKESK. The V gene end was trimmed by 4 bases and the J gene end by 1 base; junction bases not matched to a gene: 9.

The genes are TRBV3-1 (or the pseudogene TRBV3-2) and TRBJ1-2; possible D gene TRBD1, 6 bases. CDR3 length equals 15 residues. With 3 bases removed from V and 4 bases from J, the gap between germline ends came to 15 bases. From germline, CDR1 is LGHDT and CDR2 YNNKEL (reference sequence). The CDR3 spells CASSHGTLLAYGYTF. CDR3 nucleotides: TGTGCCAGCAGCCACGGGACATTGTTAGCCTATGGCTACACCTTC.

This clone has a handful of counts. V usage is TRBV4-2 and J usage is TRBJ1-3, with a possible D match to TRBD1 (6 bases). The V end lost 3 bases, the J end lost 4 bases, and 7 bases lay between the germline ends. Germline CDR1 and CDR2: LGHNA and YNFKEQ. The CDR3 runs 13 residues. The CDR3 sequence is CASSQDSGNTIYF. In nucleotides, the CDR3 is TGTGCCAGCAGCCAGGACAGCGGAAACACCATATATTTT.

The chain uses TRBV27 and TRBJ1-5, with 7 bases identical to TRBD1. V shed 5 bases, J shed 4 bases, and the junction held 8 bases outside the gene matches. Germline lookup yields CDR1 MNHEY and CDR2 SMNVEV (reference sequence). This CDR3 region has 15 residues. The CDR3: CASSPIDRVNQPQHF. Here the CDR3 DNA reads TGTGCCAGCAGTCCTATCGACAGGGTAAATCAGCCCCAGCATTTT.

In nucleotides, the CDR3 is TGTGCTAGTGCCCCGGGGACAGGGGAAACACCCCTCCACTTT. Translation: CASAPGTGETPLHF. The rearrangement joins TRBV12-5 to TRBJ1-6; 10 positions agree with TRBD1. The CDR3 is 14 residues long. Germline-derived CDR1 and CDR2 are LGHNT and FRNRAP. Trimming cost V 7 bases and J 11 bases; bases outside gene matches: 8.

The gene calls are TRBV27 and TRBJ2-1, with D unclear. Trimming took off 5 bases at V and 0 bases at J, with 8 bases between the two ends. The CDR3 runs to 14 residues. The V gene's germline CDR1 is MNHEY and CDR2 SMNVEV (reference sequence). CDR3 sequence: CASSPRSSYNEQFF. The CDR3 DNA sequence: TGTGCCAGCAGTCCCAGGTCCTCCTACAATGAGCAGTTCTTC.

This rearrangement joins TRBV4-1 to TRBJ1-5, with 9 bases fitting TRBD1. V was clipped by 0 bases and J by 3 bases; unmatched bases: 6. CDR1 is MGHRA, CDR2 YSYEKL, per germline. This CDR3 is 17 amino acids long. The CDR3 region is CASSQDPGTGNNQPQHF. The CDR3 coding sequence is TGCGCCAGCAGCCAAGACCCCGGGACAGGGAACAATCAGCCCCAGCATTTT.

This rearrangement joins TRBV7-8 to TRBJ1-3; D call uncertain. Trimming shortened V by 5 bases and J by 2 bases, and 7 bases separated the two germline ends. This CDR3 has 13 residues. Germline V gene data show CDR1 as SGHVS and CDR2 as FQNEAQ. In DNA form, the CDR3 reads TGTGCCAGCAGCCCCCAAACTGGAAACACCATATATTTT. The encoded protein is CASSPQTGNTIYF.

The chain joins TRBV6-2 or TRBV6-3 to TRBJ2-2; perhaps TRBD2 as D (6 bases). CDR3 length: 17 amino acids. V was shortened by 6 bases and J by 2 bases, with 19 bases between the two germline ends. Germline-derived CDR1 and CDR2 are MNHEY and SVGEGT. DNA of the CDR3: TGTGCCAGCAGCCCCTATCCCGGGAGTACCAACACCGGGGAGCTGTTTTTT. This codes for CASSPYPGSTNTGELFF.

The chain has TRBV28 and TRBJ1-5; no clear D. The germline V and J ends were trimmed by 4 bases and 0 bases, with 10 bases remaining between them. The CDR3 has 15 amino acids. CDR1 and CDR2 from the germline V gene are MDHEN and SYDVKM. The CDR3 nucleotides are TGTGCCAGCAGTTCAGGTGTTTATAGCAATCAGCCCCAGCATTTT. Translated, it gives CASSSGVYSNQPQHF. The whole variable domain, remainder taken from reference TRBV28 and TRBJ1-5, is DVKVTQSSRYLVKRTGEKVFLECVQDMDHENMFWYRQDPGLGLRLIYFSYDVKMKEKGDIPEGYSVSREKKERFSLILESASTNQTSMYLCASSSGVYSNQPQHFGDGTRLSIL.

The chain links TRBV27 to TRBJ1-2; D might be TRBD1 (6 bases). The germline V gene encodes CDR1 MNHEY and CDR2 SMNVEV (reference sequence). The CDR3 has 15 residues. V lost 3 bases, J lost 6 bases, and 17 bases lay in between. The CDR3 DNA follows: TGTGCCAGCAGTTTGGCCCGGGGGGCCAGGAATGGCTACACCTTC. Encoded protein: CASSLARGARNGYTF.

The chain carries TRBV11-3 and TRBJ2-1, with TRBD1 matching 10 bases. V was clipped by 4 bases and J by 4 bases; unmatched bases: 7. The CDR3 has 16 residues. The germline V gene encodes CDR1 SGHNT and CDR2 YENEEA. The CDR3 sequence: CASSSRDRGLYNEQFF. CDR3 nucleotide sequence: TGTGCCAGCAGCTCTCGAGACAGGGGGCTTTACAATGAGCAGTTCTTC.

This clone was counted a single time. The V call is TRBV29-1, the J call TRBJ2-6; perhaps TRBD1 as D (5 bases). This CDR3 region has 15 residues. CDR1 is SQVTM, CDR2 ANQGSEA, per germline. V dropped 6 bases and J dropped 0 bases, with 12 bases sitting between them. The CDR3 is CSVADSLSGANVLTF. Written as DNA, the CDR3 is TGCAGCGTCGCCGACAGCCTCTCTGGGGCCAACGTCCTGACTTTC.

Notes on this clone: Different DNA sequences within this sample yield the same CDR3. The chain joins TRBV19 to TRBJ1-2, with D possibly being TRBD1 (6 bases). Trimming removed 1 base from V and 3 bases from J, with 9 bases in between. The CDR3 loop spans 14 amino acids. Germline assignment: CDR1 LNHDA and CDR2 SQIVND (reference sequence). CDR3 residues: CASSIVSGDYGYTF. As DNA, the CDR3 is TGTGCCAGTAGTATAGTTTCAGGGGACTATGGCTACACCTTC.

The count of this clone is one. The chain is built from TRBV19 and TRBJ2-1; TRBD1 agrees at 8 bases. The CDR3 length is 15 residues. The trim removed 2 bases at V and 6 bases at J, leaving 6 bases unmatched. The germline CDR1 and CDR2 sequences are LNHDA and SQIVND (reference sequence). CDR3 sequence: CASSIRAGGSNEQFF. CDR3 DNA: TGTGCCAGTAGTATAAGGGCAGGGGGCTCCAATGAGCAGTTCTTC. The entire variable domain, with the rest obtained from reference TRBV19 and TRBJ2-1, is as follows: DGGITQSPKYLFRKEGQNVTLSCEQNLNHDAMYWYRQDPGQGLRLIYYSQIVNDFQKGDIAEGYSVSREKKESFPLTVTSAQKNPTAFYLCASSIRAGGSNEQFFGPGTRLTVL.

V gene TRBV15 combines with J gene TRBJ1-2; 10 nucleotides agree with TRBD1. Germline loops: CDR1 LNHNV, CDR2 YYDKDF (reference sequence). V trimming: 1 base; J trimming: 5 bases; junction bases outside the gene matches: 10. The CDR3 totals 17 residues. The CDR3 reads CATSRGPGTGVEYGYTF. The CDR3 coding sequence is TGTGCCACCAGCAGAGGTCCCGGGACAGGGGTTGAGTATGGCTACACCTTC.